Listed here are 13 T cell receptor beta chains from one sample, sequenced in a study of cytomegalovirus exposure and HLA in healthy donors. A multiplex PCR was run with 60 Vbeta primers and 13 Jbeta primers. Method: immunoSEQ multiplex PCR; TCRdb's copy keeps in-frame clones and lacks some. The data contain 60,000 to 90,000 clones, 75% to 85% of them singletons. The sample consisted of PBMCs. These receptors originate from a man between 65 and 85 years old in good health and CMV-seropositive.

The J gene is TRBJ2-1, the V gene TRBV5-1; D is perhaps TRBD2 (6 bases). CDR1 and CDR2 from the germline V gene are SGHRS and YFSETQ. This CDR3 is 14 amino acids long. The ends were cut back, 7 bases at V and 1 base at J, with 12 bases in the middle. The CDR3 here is CASGRGQSYNEQFF. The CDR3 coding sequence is TGCGCCAGCGGGCGGGGTCAATCCTACAATGAGCAGTTCTTC.

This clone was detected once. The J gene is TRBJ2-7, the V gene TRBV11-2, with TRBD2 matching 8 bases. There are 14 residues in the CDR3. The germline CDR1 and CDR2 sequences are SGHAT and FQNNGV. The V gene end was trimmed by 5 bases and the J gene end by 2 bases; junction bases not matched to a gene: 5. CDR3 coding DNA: TGTGCCAGCAGCCCGGGACTAGTTCCCTACGAGCAGTACTTC. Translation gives CASSPGLVPYEQYF. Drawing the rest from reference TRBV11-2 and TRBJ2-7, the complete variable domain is EAGVAQSPRYKIIEKRQSVAFWCNPISGHATLYWYQQILGQGPKLLIQFQNNGVVDDSQLPKDRFSAERLKGVDSTLKIQPAKLEDSAVYLCASSPGLVPYEQYFGPGTRLTVT.

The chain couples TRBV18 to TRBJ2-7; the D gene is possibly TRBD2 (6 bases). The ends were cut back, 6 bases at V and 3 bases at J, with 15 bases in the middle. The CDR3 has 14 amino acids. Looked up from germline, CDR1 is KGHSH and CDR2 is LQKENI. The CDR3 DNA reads TGTGCCAGCTCGCCTACTTGGAGGGTCTACGAGCAGTACTTC. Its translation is CASSPTWRVYEQYF.

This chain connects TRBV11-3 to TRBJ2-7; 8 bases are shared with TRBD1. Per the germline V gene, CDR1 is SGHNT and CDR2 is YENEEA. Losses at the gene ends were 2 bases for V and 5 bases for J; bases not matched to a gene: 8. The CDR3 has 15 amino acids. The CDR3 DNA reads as TGTGCCAGCAGCTTAAGACAGGGGATAGACGACGAGCAGTACTTC. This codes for CASSLRQGIDDEQYF.

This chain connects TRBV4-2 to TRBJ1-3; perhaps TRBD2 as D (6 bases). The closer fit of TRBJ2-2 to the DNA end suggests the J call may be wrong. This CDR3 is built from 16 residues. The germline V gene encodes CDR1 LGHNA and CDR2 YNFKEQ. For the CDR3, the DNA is TGTGCCAGCAGCCAAGCCGGGGGTCAGTACACCGGGGAGCTGTTTTTT. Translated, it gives CASSQAGGQYTGELFF.

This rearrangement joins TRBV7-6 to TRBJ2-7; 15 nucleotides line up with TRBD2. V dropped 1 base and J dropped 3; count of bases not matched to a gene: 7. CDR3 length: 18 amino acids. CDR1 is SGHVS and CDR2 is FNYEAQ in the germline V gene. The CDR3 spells CASSLGGTSGRKGYEQYF. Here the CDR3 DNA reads TGTGCCAGCAGCTTAGGCGGGACTAGCGGGAGGAAGGGCTACGAGCAGTACTTC.

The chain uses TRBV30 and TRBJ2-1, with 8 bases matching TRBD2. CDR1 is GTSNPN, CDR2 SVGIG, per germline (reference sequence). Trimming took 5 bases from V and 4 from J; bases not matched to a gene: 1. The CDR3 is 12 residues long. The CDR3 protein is CAWGTRYNEQFF. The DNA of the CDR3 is TGTGCCTGGGGGACTAGATACAATGAGCAGTTCTTC. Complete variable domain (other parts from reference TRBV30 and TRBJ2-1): SQTIHQWPATLVQPVGSPLSLECTVEGTSNPNLYWYRQAAGRGLQLLFYSVGIGQISSEVPQNLSASRPQDRQFILSSKKLLLSDSGFYLCAWGTRYNEQFFGPGTRLTVL.

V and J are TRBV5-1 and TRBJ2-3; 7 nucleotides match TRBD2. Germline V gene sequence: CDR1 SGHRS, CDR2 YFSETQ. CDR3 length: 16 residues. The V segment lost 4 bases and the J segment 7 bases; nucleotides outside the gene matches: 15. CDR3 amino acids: CASSVGDYPTTHTQYF. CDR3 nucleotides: TGCGCCAGCAGCGTTGGGGACTACCCAACAACCCATACGCAGTATTTT. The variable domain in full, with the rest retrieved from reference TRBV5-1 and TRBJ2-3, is KAGVTQTPRYLIKTRGQQVTLSCSPISGHRSVSWYQQTPGQGLQFLFEYFSETQRNKGNFPGRFSGRQFSNSRSEMNVSTLELGDSALYLCASSVGDYPTTHTQYFGPGTRLTVL.

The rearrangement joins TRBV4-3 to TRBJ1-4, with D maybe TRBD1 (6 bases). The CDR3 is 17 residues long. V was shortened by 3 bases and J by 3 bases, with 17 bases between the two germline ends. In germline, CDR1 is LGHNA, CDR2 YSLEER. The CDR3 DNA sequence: TGCGCCAGCAGCCAGGACTCCAGGGGCGAGGCTAATGAAAAACTGTTTTTT. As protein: CASSQDSRGEANEKLFF.

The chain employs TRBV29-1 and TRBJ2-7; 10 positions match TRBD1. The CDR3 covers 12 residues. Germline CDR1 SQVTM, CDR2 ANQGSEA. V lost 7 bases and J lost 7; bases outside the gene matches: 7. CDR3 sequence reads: CSAGDRGEEQYF. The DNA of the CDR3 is TGCAGCGCCGGGGACAGGGGTGAAGAGCAGTACTTC.

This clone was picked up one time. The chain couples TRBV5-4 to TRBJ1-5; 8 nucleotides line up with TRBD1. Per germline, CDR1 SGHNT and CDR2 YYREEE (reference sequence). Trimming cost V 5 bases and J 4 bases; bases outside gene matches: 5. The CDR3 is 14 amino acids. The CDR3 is CASRSDRGNQPQHF. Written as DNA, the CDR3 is TGTGCCAGCAGGTCAGACAGGGGAAATCAGCCCCAGCATTTT.

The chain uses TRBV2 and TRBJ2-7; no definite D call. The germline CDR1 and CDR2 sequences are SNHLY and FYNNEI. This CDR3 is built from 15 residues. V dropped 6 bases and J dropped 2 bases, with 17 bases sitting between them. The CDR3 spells CASRAETEIPYEQYF. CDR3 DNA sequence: TGTGCCAGCAGGGCCGAAACAGAAATACCCTACGAGCAGTACTTC.

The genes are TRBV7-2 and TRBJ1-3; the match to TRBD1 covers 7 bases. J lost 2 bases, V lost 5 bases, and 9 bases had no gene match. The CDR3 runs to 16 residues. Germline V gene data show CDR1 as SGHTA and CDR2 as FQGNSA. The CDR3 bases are TGTGCCAGCAGCCCCCGACAGGGATTAACTGGAAACACCATATATTTT. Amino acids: CASSPRQGLTGNTIYF.